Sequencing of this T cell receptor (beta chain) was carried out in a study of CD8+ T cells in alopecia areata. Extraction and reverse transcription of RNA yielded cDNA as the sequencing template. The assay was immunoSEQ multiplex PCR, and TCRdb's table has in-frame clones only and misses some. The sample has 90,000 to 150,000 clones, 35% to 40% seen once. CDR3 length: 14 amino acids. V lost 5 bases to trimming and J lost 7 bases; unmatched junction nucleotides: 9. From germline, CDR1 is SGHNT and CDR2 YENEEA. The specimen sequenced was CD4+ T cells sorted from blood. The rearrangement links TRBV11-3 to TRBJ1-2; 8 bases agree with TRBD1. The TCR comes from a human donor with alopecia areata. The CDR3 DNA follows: TGTGCCAGCAGCCCACGCGACAGGGGAGGTGGCTACACCTTC. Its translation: CASSPRDRGGGYTF.